The rows below give T cell receptor beta chains drawn from one sample of a study of blood T cell repertoires in COVID-19. Profiling relied on immunoSEQ multiplex PCR, and the TCRdb table lists in-frame clones only, not all of them. Here the sample spans about 47,000 clones, roughly 86% being singletons. The material sequenced was peripheral blood. Receptors originate from a man in his forties or fifties with active COVID-19. CDR3s include the opening cysteine and the closing phenylalanine or tryptophan. The D gene is left open where the match is weak. Only part of the rows carry a size: once, few, many, or a class if the clone is expanded.

>TRBD1|-|TRBJ2-2|TRBV6-5
TGTGCCAGCACTATGACAGGGGTCACCGGGGAGCTGTTTTTT
CASTMTGVTGELFF
>TRBD1|once|TRBJ2-7|TRBV4-1
TGCGCCAGCAGCCAAGTATGGGAGACAGGGGAGGAGTGGCAGTACTTC
CASSQVWETGEEWQYF
>-|-|TRBJ1-2|TRBV2
TGTGCCAGCGGCCGCGGATCGTATGGCTACACCTTC
CASGRGSYGYTF
>TRBD2|-|TRBJ2-5|TRBV9
TGTGCCAGCAGCCCTGGGACTAGCGGAAAAGAGACCCAGTACTTC
CASSPGTSGKETQYF
>-|once|TRBJ1-5|TRBV15
TGTGCCACCAGCAGAGAGGCGGATCAGCCCCAGCATTTT
CATSREADQPQHF
>TRBD1|few|TRBJ1-4|TRBV5-1
TGCGCCAGCAGCTTCCCGGGACAGGAGTCCCCTACGACTAATGAAAAACTGTTTTTT
CASSFPGQESPTTNEKLFF
>-|-|TRBJ1-6|TRBV11-2
TGTGCCAGCAGCTTAGTACAGGACATAGCTTCACCCCTCCACTTT
CASSLVQDIASPLHF
>-|-|TRBJ1-1|TRBV19
TGTGCCCTTGGGAGGTTACAGCTTGTCTTT
CALGRLQLVF
>-|few|TRBJ1-2|TRBV12-3/TRBV12-4
TGTGCCAGCAGTTTCCCCCAGGGGAGAGGCTACACCTTC
CASSFPQGRGYTF
>TRBD1|-|TRBJ1-1|TRBV3-1/TRBV3-2
TGTGCCAGCAGATACAGGGGAATCGGTGAAGCTTTCTTT
CASRYRGIGEAFF
>-|once|TRBJ1-5|TRBV9
TGTGCCAGCAGCCCCACAGGGACGTTCCAGCCCCAGCATTTT
CASSPTGTFQPQHF
>-|-|TRBJ1-4|TRBV19
TGTGCCAGTACCCCGCAGACTAATGAAAAACTGTTTTTT
CASTPQTNEKLFF
>-|-|TRBJ1-4|TRBV18
TGTGCCAGCTCACTGGACAGTAATGAAAAACTGTTTTTT
CASSLDSNEKLFF
>-|-|TRBJ2-7|TRBV21-1
TGTGCCAGCAGCAAGACCGGGACAGGGGAGTTCTACGAGCAGTACTTC
CASSKTGTGEFYEQYF
>-|-|TRBJ1-2|TRBV19
TGTGCCAGTATGCCTCGAGGACTATCCCCTAACTATGGCTACACCTTC
CASMPRGLSPNYGYTF
>-|-|TRBJ1-4|TRBV5-1
TGCGCCAGCAGCTTGGCCGCGGGCCCGGGTGAAAAACTGTTTTTT
CASSLAAGPGEKLFF
>TRBD1|-|TRBJ2-7|TRBV5-5
TGTGCCAGCAGCTTTCCCGACGGGACAGGGTGGGACTACGAGCAGTACTTC
CASSFPDGTGWDYEQYF
>TRBD1|-|TRBJ2-2|TRBV25-1
TGTGCCAGCAGATACGGGACAGGGAACACCGGGGAGCTGTTTTTT
CASRYGTGNTGELFF
>-|-|TRBJ2-7|TRBV5-8
TGTGCCAGCAGCCCTGACAGAAACGAGCAGTACTTC
CASSPDRNEQYF
>-|-|TRBJ1-6|TRBV11-2
TGTGCCAGCAGCCCCCTCCCCCTCCACTTT
CASSPLPLHF
>-|-|TRBJ2-2|TRBV9
TGTGCCAGCAGCGTAGGCAGGGGTGCGAACACCGGGGAGCTGTTTTTT
CASSVGRGANTGELFF
>-|-|TRBJ2-1|TRBV10-3
TGTGCCATCAGTGCCGGCAATGAGCAGTTCTTC
CAISAGNEQFF
>TRBD1|-|TRBJ2-1|TRBV5-4
TGTGCCAGCAGCAGGACAGGCGGATACAATGAGCAGTTCTTC
CASSRTGGYNEQFF
>-|-|TRBJ2-7|TRBV7-2
TGTGCCAGCAGCCAACCGGGACATACCCTTGGGGAGCAGTACTTC
CASSQPGHTLGEQYF
>TRBD1|medium-sized|TRBJ2-1|TRBV6-2/TRBV6-3
TGTGCCAGCAGTCGACAGGGCTCCTACAATGAGCAGTTCTTC
CASSRQGSYNEQFF
>-|-|TRBJ1-4|TRBV5-6
TGTGCCAGCAGCTTGATCCAGGGCGTCAATAATGAAAAACTGTTTTTT
CASSLIQGVNNEKLFF
>-|-|TRBJ2-5|TRBV5-1
TGCGCCAGCAGCGGAGGGCGGGAGACCCAGTACTTC
CASSGGRETQYF
>-|-|TRBJ2-1|TRBV5-8
TGTGCCAGCAGCCCAGATCCCTACAATGAGCAGTTCTTC
CASSPDPYNEQFF
>TRBD1|few|TRBJ1-5|TRBV7-2
TGTGCCAGCAGACTTGGACAGGGAGAGGGTCAGCCCCAGCATTTT
CASRLGQGEGQPQHF
>-|-|TRBJ2-3|TRBV20-1
TGCAGTGCTAGTATAGCAATCACAGATACGCAGTATTTT
CSASIAITDTQYF
>TRBD2|-|TRBJ2-3|TRBV29-1
TGCAGCGTTGTCGGGCGAGGCGGGAGGGTGGATACGCAGTATTTT
CSVVGRGGRVDTQYF
>TRBD1|once|TRBJ1-2|TRBV12-5
TGTGCTAGTGGTCCCTCGGGACAGCGGTATGGCTACACCTTC
CASGPSGQRYGYTF
>-|-|TRBJ2-5|TRBV7-2
TGTGCCAGCAGCGCCGCGGCTCTTTCAGAGACCCAGTACTTC
CASSAAALSETQYF